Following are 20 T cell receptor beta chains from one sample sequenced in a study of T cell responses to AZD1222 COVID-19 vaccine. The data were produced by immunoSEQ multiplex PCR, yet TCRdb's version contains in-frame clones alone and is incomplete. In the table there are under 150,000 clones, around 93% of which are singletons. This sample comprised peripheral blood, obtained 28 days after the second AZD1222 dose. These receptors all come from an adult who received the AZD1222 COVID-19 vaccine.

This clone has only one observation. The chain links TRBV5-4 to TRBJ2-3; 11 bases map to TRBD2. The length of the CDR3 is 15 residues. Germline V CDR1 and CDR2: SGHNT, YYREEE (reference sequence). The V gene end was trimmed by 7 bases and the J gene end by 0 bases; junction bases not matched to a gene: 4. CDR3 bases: TGTGCCAGCCAGACTAGCGGGACTAGCACAGATACGCAGTATTTT. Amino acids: CASQTSGTSTDTQYF.

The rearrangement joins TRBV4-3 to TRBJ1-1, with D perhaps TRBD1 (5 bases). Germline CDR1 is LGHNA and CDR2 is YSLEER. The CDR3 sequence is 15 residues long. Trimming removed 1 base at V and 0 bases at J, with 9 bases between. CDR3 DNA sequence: TGCGCCAGCAGCCAAGGGACATCCCTGAACACTGAAGCTTTCTTT. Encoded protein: CASSQGTSLNTEAFF.

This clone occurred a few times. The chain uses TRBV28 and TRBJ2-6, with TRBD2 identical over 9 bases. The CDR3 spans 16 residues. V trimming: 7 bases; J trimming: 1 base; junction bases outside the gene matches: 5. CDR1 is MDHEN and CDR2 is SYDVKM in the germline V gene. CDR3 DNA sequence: TGTGCCAGCACCCGCGGGGGGGCATCTGGGGCCAACGTCCTGACTTTC. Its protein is CASTRGGASGANVLTF.

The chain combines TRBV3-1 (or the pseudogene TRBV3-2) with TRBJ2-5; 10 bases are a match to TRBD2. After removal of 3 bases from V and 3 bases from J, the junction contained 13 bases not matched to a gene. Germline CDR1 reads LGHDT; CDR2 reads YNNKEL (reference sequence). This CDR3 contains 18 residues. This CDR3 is CASSHGWGSGRAKETQYF. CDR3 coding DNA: TGTGCCAGCAGCCATGGGTGGGGAAGCGGGAGGGCCAAAGAGACCCAGTACTTC.

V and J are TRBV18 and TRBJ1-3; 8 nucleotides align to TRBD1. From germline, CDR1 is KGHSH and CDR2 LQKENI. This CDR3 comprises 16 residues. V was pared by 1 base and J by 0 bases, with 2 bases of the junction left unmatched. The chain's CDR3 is CASSPLGTGSGNTIYF. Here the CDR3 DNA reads TGTGCCAGCTCACCACTTGGGACAGGCTCTGGAAACACCATATATTTT.

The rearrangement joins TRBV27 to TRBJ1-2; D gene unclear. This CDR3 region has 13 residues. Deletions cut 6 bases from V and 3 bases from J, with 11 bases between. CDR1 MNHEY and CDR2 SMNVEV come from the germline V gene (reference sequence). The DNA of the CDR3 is TGTGCCAGCAGCCCCAACGTGGACTATGGCTACACCTTC. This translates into CASSPNVDYGYTF.

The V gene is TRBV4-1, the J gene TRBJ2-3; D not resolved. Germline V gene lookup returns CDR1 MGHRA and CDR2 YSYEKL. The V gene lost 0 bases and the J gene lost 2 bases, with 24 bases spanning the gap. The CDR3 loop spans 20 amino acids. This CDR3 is CASSQDWSGEADGYTDTQYF. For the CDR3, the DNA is TGCGCCAGCAGCCAAGATTGGTCTGGTGAGGCAGACGGGTACACAGATACGCAGTATTTT.

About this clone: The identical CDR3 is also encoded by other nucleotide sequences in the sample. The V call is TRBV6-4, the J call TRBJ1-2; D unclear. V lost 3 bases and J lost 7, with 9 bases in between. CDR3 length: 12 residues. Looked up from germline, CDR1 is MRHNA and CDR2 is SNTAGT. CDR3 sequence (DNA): TGTGCCAGCAGTGATTCGGCAGGTGGCTACACCTTC. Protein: CASSDSAGGYTF.

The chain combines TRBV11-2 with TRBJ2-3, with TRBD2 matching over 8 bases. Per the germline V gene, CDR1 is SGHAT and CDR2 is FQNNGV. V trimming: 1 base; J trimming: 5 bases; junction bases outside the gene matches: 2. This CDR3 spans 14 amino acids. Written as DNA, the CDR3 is TGTGCCAGCAGCTTAGTCGGGGGGGGAGATACGCAGTATTTT. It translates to CASSLVGGGDTQYF.

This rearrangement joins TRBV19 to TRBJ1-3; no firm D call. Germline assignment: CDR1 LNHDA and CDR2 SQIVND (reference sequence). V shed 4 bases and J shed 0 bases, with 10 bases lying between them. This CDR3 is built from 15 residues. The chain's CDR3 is CASSTEAYSGNTIYF. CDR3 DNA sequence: TGTGCCAGTAGTACCGAAGCATACTCTGGAAACACCATATATTTT.

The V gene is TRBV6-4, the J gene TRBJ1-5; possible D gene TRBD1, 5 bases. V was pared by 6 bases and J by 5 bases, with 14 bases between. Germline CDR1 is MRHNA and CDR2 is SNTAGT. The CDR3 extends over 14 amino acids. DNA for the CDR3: TGTGCCAGCAGCGTCGACCAGGGCGATCAGCCCCAGCATTTT. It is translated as CASSVDQGDQPQHF.

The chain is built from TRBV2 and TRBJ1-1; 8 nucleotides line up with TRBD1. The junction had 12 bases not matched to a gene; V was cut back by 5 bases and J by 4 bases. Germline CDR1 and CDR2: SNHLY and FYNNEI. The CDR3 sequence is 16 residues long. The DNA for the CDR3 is TGTGCCAGCAGTTCGCAGGGGGCCGGCCAGGGCACTGAAGCTTTCTTT. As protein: CASSSQGAGQGTEAFF.

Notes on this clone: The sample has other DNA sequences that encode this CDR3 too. Written as DNA, the CDR3 is TGTGCCAGCTCACCCCAGACTAGCGGAAAAGAGACCCAGTACTTC. It translates to CASSPQTSGKETQYF. The rearrangement uses TRBV18 and TRBJ2-5; 9 nucleotides agree with TRBD2. The CDR3 extends over 15 amino acids. The germline CDR1 and CDR2 sequences are KGHSH and LQKENI. With 3 bases clipped from V and 3 bases from J, the junction kept 5 bases outside the gene matches.

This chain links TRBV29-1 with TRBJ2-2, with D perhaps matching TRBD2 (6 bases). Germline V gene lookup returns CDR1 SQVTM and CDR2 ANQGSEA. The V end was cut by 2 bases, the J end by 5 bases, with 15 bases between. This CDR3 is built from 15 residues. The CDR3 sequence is CSVEWGGTTTGELFF. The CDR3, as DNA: TGCAGCGTTGAATGGGGCGGGACCACGACCGGGGAGCTGTTTTTT.

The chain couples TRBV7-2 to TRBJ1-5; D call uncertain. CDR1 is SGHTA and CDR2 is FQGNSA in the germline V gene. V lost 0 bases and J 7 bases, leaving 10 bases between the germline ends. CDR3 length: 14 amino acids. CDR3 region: CASSLASGPQPQHF. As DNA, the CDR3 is TGTGCCAGCAGCTTAGCGTCCGGACCCCAGCCCCAGCATTTT.

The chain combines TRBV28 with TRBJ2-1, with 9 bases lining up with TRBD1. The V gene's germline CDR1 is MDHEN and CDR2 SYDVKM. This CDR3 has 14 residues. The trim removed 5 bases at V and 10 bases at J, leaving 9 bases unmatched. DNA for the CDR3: TGTGCCAGCAGTCCCAAGGACAGGGGCGGCGAGCAGTTCTTC. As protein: CASSPKDRGGEQFF.

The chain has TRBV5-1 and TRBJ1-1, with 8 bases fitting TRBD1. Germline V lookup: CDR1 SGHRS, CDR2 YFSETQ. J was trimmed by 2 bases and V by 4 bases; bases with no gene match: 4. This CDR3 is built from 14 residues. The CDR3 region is CASSIRGRNTEAFF. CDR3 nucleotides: TGCGCCAGCAGCATCAGGGGGCGTAACACTGAAGCTTTCTTT.

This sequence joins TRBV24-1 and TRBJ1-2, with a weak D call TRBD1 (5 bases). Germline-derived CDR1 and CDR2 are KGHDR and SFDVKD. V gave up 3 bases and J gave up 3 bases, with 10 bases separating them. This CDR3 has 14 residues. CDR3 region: CATSDPGGDYGYTF. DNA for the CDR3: TGTGCCACCAGTGATCCGGGGGGGGACTATGGCTACACCTTC.

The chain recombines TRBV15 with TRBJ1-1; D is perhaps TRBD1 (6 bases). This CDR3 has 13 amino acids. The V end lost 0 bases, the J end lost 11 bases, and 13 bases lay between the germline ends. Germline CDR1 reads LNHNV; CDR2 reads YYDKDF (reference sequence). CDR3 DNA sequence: TGTGCCACCAGCAGAGATCCGGGGGCGGTGGCTTTCTTT. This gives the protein CATSRDPGAVAFF.

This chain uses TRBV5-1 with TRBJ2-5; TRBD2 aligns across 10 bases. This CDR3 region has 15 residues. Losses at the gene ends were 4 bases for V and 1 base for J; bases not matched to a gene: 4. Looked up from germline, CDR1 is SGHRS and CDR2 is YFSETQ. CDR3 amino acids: CASSRTSGRQETQYF. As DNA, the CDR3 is TGCGCCAGCAGCAGGACTAGCGGTCGCCAAGAGACCCAGTACTTC.